Below are 8 T cell receptor beta chains sequenced from a single sample in a study of blood T cell repertoires in COVID-19. Clones were read by immunoSEQ multiplex PCR, and TCRdb kept only the in-frame ones, dropping some. Of about 190,000 clones listed, about 81% are singletons. Sequencing used PBMCs or T cells enriched from blood (not recorded which). These receptors were obtained from a woman between 25 and 40 years old who had recovered from COVID-19.

The CDR3 loop reads CASSRQGYGYTF. CDR3 bases: TGTGCCAGCAGCCGACAGGGCTATGGCTACACCTTC. The V gene is TRBV7-2, the J gene TRBJ1-2, with TRBD1 matching over 7 bases. Germline CDR1 reads SGHTA; CDR2 reads FQGNSA. The junction had 1 base not matched to a gene; V was cut back by 5 bases and J by 4 bases. CDR3 size: 12 residues.

The chain combines TRBV14 with TRBJ1-1; no clear D gene. Per germline, CDR1 SGHDN and CDR2 FVKESK. V was pared by 1 base and J by 5 bases, with 17 bases between. The CDR3 is made up of 16 amino acids. The CDR3 protein is CASSQVRGVGKTEAFF. CDR3 sequence (DNA): TGTGCCAGCAGCCAAGTCCGCGGGGTTGGGAAAACTGAAGCTTTCTTT.

The chain couples TRBV2 to TRBJ2-3; TRBD2 is a possible D gene (6 bases). Germline V gene data show CDR1 as SNHLY and CDR2 as FYNNEI. The CDR3 runs 14 residues. The CDR3 DNA follows: TGTGCTGCTAAGACTCGACTAGGCACAGATACGCAGTATTTT. Its protein is CAAKTRLGTDTQYF.

This sequence joins TRBV29-1 and TRBJ2-6; D is ambiguous. The CDR3 is 13 amino acids. Germline V CDR1 and CDR2: SQVTM, ANQGSEA. V lost 7 bases to trimming and J lost 2 bases, with 9 bases between them. The CDR3 sequence is CSGRQPGANVLTF. CDR3 DNA: TGCAGCGGGCGACAACCTGGGGCCAACGTCCTGACTTTC.

The chain is built from TRBV28 and TRBJ1-2, with TRBD1 matching over 7 bases. The CDR3 length is 13 residues. V was clipped by 4 bases and J by 4 bases; unmatched bases: 3. Germline CDR1 MDHEN, CDR2 SYDVKM. CDR3: CASSSRQGYGYTF. CDR3 DNA: TGTGCCAGCAGTTCGCGACAGGGCTATGGCTACACCTTC.

This chain uses TRBV4-1 with TRBJ2-3; 10 bases fit TRBD2. The junction had 5 bases not matched to a gene; V was cut back by 1 base and J by 4 bases. Germline lookup yields CDR1 MGHRA and CDR2 YSYEKL. The CDR3 spans 16 residues. The CDR3 reads CASSQGSSGRADTQYF. DNA of the CDR3: TGCGCCAGCAGCCAAGGTAGCAGCGGGAGGGCAGATACGCAGTATTTT.

The chain links TRBV18 to TRBJ2-1, with 7 bases that match TRBD2. Germline trimming cut 3 bases from V and 4 bases from J; bases unmatched to any gene: 9. Germline values: CDR1 KGHSH, CDR2 LQKENI. This CDR3 contains 16 residues. The CDR3 protein is CASSPPKGRGYNEQFF. The CDR3 bases are TGTGCCAGCTCACCCCCTAAAGGGAGGGGTTACAATGAGCAGTTCTTC.

V and J are TRBV19 and TRBJ1-4, with 10 bases aligning to TRBD1. Germline V lookup: CDR1 LNHDA, CDR2 SQIVND (reference sequence). This CDR3 is built from 15 residues. Trimming took 5 bases from V and 7 from J; bases not matched to a gene: 7. The CDR3: CASSPTGTGVEKLFF. CDR3 DNA: TGTGCCAGTAGTCCAACCGGGACAGGGGTTGAAAAACTGTTTTTT.